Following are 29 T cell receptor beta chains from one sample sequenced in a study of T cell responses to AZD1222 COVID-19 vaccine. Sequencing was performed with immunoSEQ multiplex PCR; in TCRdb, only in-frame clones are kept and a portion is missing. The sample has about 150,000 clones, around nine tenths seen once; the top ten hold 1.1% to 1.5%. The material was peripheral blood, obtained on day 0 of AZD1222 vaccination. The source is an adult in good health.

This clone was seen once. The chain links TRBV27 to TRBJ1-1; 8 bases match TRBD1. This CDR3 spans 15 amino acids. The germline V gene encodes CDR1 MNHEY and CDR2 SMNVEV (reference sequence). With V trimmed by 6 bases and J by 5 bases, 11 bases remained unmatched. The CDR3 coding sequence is TGTGCCAGCAGCCGCATCCAGGGGGCCACAACTGAAGCTTTCTTT. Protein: CASSRIQGATTEAFF.

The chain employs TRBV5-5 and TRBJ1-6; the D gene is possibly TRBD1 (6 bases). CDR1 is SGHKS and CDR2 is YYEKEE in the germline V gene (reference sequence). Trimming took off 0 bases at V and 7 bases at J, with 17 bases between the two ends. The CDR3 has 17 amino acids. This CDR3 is CASSLDVLGASNSPLHF. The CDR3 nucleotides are TGTGCCAGCAGCTTGGACGTTCTGGGGGCGTCGAATTCACCCCTCCACTTT. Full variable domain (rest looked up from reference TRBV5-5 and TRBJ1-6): DAGVTQSPTHLIKTRGQQVTLRCSPISGHKSVSWYQQVLGQGPQFIFQYYEKEERGRGNFPDRFSARQFPNYSSELNVNALLLGDSALYLCASSLDVLGASNSPLHFGNGTRLTVT.

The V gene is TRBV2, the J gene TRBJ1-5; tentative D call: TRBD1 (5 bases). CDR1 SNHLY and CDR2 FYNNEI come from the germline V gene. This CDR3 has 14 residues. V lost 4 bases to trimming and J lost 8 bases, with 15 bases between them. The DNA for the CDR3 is TGTGCCAGCAGTGGGTTGGCAGGGACGGAGCCCCAGCATTTT. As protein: CASSGLAGTEPQHF.

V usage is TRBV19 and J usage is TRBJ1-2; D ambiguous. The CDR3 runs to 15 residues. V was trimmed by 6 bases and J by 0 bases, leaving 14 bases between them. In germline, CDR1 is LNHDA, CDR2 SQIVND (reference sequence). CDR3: CASSSEPNSNYGYTF. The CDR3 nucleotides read TGTGCCAGTAGCTCAGAGCCCAATTCTAACTATGGCTACACCTTC.

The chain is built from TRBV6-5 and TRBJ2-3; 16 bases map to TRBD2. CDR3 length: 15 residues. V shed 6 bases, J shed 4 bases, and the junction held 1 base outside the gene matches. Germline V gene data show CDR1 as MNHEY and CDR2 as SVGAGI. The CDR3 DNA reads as TGTGCCAGCAGGGGACTAGCGGGAGGGCCAGATACGCAGTATTTT. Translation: CASRGLAGGPDTQYF.

The CDR3 sequence is CASRAGTEINYEQYF. The DNA of the CDR3 is TGTGCCAGCAGGGCCGGGACGGAGATTAACTACGAGCAGTACTTC. V usage is TRBV11-3 and J usage is TRBJ2-7; D may be TRBD1 or TRBD2 (5 bases each). Trimming cost V 6 bases and J 3 bases, with 18 bases left between them. The germline V gene encodes CDR1 SGHNT and CDR2 YENEEA. The CDR3 loop spans 15 amino acids.

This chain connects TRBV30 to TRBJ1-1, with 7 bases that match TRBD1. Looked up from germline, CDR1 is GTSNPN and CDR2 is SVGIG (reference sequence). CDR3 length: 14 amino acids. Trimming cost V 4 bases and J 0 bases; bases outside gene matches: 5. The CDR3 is CAWISDRMNTEAFF. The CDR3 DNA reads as TGTGCCTGGATTTCGGACAGGATGAACACTGAAGCTTTCTTT.

The CDR3 bases are TGCGCCAGCAGCCAGGCGGGACAGGCCCCGAATTCACCCCTCCACTTT. Protein sequence: CASSQAGQAPNSPLHF. The chain carries TRBV4-3 and TRBJ1-6, with TRBD1 matching 8 bases. CDR1 and CDR2 from the germline V gene are LGHNA and YSLEER. The V segment lost 3 bases and the J segment 7 bases; nucleotides outside the gene matches: 8. There are 16 residues in the CDR3.

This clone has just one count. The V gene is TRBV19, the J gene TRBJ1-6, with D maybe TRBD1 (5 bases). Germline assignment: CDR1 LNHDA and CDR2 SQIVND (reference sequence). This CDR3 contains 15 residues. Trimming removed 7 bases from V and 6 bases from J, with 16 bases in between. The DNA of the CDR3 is TGTGCCAGTATGTTAGCGGGTGGGGGTAATTCACCCCTCCACTTT. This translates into CASMLAGGGNSPLHF.

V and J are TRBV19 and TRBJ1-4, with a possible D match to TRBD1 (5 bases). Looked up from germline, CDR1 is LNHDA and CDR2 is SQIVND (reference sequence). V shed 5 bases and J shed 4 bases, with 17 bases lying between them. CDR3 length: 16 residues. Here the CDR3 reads CASSPGARYNNEKLFF. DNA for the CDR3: TGTGCCAGTAGTCCCGGGGCACGATACAATAATGAAAAACTGTTTTTT.

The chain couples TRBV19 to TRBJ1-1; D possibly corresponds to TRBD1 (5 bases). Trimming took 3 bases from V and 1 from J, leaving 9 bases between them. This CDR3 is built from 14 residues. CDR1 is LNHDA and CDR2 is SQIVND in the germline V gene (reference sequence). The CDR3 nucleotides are TGTGCCAGTAGTATCCGGAGGGGGAACACTGAAGCTTTCTTT. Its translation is CASSIRRGNTEAFF.

CDR3 DNA: TGTGCCAGCAGCTCCTTCGGACTAGCGGGGGAGGATACGCAGTATTTT. Translating gives CASSSFGLAGEDTQYF. V usage is TRBV9 and J usage is TRBJ2-3, with 13 bases that match TRBD2. Germline trimming cut 4 bases from V and 6 bases from J; bases unmatched to any gene: 8. CDR3 length: 16 amino acids. Per germline, CDR1 SGDLS and CDR2 YYNGEE.

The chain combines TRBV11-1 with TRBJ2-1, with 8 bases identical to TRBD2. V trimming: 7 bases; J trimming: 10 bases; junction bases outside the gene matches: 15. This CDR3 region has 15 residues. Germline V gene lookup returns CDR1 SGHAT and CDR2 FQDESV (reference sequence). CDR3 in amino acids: CASTKRSGSSGEQFF. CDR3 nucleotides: TGTGCCAGCACCAAACGGAGCGGGAGTAGCGGAGAGCAGTTCTTC.

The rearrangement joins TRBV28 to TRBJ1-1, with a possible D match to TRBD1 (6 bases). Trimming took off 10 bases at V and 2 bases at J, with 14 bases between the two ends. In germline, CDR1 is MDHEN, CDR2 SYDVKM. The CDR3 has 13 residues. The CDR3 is CATSQGRNTEAFF. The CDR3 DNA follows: TGTGCCACCTCCCAGGGGCGTAACACTGAAGCTTTCTTT.

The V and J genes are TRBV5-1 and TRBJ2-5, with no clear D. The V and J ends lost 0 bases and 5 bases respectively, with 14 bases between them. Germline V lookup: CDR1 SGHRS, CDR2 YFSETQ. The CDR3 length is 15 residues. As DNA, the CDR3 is TGCGCCAGCAGCTTGGTTGGCGGCCAACCGGAGACCCAGTACTTC. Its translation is CASSLVGGQPETQYF.

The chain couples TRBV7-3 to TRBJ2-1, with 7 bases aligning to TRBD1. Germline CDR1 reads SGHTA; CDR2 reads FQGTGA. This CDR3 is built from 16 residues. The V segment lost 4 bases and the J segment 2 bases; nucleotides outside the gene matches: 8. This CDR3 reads CASSSEGASPYNEQFF. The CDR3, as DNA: TGTGCCAGCAGCTCAGAGGGGGCTTCTCCCTACAATGAGCAGTTCTTC.

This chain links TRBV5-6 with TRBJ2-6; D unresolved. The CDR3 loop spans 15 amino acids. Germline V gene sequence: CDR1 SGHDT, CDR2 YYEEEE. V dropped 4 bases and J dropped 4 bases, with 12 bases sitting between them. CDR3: CASSGDWRGANVLTF. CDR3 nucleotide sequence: TGTGCCAGCAGCGGGGATTGGCGCGGGGCCAACGTCCTGACTTTC.

The CDR3 region has the DNA TGTGCCAGCAGCCAAGTCGAAGACACTGAAGCTTTCTTT. Translated: CASSQVEDTEAFF. This sequence joins TRBV3-1 (or the pseudogene TRBV3-2) and TRBJ1-1; D remains ambiguous. Trimming pared 1 base from V and 3 bases from J, leaving 6 bases between. Germline CDR1 is LGHDT and CDR2 is YNNKEL (reference sequence). The CDR3 covers 13 residues.

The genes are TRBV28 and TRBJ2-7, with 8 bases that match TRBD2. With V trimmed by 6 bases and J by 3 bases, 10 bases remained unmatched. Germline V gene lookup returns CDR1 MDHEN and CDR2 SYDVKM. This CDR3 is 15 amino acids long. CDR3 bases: TGTGCCAGCAGCAACGTACGGGAGGGCCTCTACGAGCAGTACTTC. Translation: CASSNVREGLYEQYF.

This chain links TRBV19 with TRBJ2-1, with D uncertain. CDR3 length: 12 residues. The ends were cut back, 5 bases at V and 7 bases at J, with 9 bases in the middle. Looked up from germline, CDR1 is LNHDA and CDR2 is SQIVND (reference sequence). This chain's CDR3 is CASSVGSNEQFF. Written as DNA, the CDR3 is TGTGCCAGTAGTGTAGGATCTAATGAGCAGTTCTTC.

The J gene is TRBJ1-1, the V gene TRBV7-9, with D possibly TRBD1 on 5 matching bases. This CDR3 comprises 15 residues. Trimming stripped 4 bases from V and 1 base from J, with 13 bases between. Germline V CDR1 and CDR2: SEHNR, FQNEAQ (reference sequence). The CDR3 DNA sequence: TGTGCCAGCAGCTGGGAGGGGACGGGGAACACTGAAGCTTTCTTT. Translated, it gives CASSWEGTGNTEAFF.

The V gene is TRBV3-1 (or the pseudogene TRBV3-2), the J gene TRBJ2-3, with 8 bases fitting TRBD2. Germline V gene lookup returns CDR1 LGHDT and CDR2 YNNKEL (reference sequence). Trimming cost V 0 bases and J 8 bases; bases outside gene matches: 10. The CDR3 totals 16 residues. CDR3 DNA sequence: TGTGCCAGCAGCCAAGAAGCCCTAGCGGGCCCCAGTACGCAGTATTTT. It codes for CASSQEALAGPSTQYF.

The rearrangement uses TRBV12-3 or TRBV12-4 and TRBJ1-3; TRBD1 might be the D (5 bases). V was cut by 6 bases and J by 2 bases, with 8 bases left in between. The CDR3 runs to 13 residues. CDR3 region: CASRGGTGNTIYF. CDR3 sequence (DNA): TGTGCCAGCAGGGGGGGAACTGGAAACACCATATATTTT.

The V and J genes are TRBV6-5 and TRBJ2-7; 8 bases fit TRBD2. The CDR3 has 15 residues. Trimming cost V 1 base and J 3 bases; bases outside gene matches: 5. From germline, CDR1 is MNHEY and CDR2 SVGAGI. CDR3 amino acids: CASSYFGGGNYEQYF. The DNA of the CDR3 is TGTGCCAGCAGTTACTTCGGCGGGGGGAACTACGAGCAGTACTTC.

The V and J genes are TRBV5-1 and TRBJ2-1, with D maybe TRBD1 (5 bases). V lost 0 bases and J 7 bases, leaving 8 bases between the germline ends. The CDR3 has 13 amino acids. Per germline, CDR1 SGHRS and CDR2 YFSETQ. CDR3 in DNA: TGCGCCAGCAGCTTGGGGGGCTGGAATGAGCAGTTCTTC. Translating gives CASSLGGWNEQFF.

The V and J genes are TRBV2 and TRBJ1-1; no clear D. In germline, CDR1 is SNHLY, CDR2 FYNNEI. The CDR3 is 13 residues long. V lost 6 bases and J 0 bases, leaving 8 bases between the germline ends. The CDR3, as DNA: TGTGCCAGCAGCCTTCGAATGAACACTGAAGCTTTCTTT. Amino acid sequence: CASSLRMNTEAFF. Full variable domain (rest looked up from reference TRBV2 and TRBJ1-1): EPEVTQTPSHQVTQMGQEVILRCVPISNHLYFYWYRQILGQKVEFLVSFYNNEISEKSEIFDDQFSVERPDGSNFTLKIRSTKLEDSAMYFCASSLRMNTEAFFGQGTRLTVV.

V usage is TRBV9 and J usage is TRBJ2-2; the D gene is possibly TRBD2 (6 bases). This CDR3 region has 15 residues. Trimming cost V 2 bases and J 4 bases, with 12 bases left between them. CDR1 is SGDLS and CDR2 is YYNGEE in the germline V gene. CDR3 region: CASSVSGSVTGELFF. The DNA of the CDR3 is TGTGCCAGCAGCGTCAGCGGGTCAGTCACCGGGGAGCTGTTTTTT.

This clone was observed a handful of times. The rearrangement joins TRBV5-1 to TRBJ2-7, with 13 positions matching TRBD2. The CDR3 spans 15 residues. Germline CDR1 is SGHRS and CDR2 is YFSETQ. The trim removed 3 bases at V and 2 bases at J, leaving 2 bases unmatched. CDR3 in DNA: TGCGCCAGCAGCTCCGGACTAGCGGGGGCCTACGAGCAGTACTTC. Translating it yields CASSSGLAGAYEQYF.

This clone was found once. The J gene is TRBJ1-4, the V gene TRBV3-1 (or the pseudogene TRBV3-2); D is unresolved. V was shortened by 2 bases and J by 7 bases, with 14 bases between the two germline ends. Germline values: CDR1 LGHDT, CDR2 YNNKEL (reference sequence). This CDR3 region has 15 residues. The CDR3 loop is CASSQHAGWGEKLFF. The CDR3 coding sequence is TGTGCCAGCAGCCAACACGCGGGTTGGGGTGAAAAACTGTTTTTT.